The 10 T cell receptor beta chains below all came from one sample that was sequenced in a study of T-cell reconstitution after alpha-beta-depleted transplantation in children. The authors prepared the TCRbeta library with unique molecular identifiers. TCRdb re-analysed the PCR reads in MiXCR, keeping a single row per CDR3 protein. The sample lists approximately 83,000 distinct CDR3 sequences; 9.5% to 15% were seen once. The material sequenced was PBMCs from the stem cell graft donor, taken from the stem cell graft. The source is a human donor who donated a stem cell graft to a child with inherited bone marrow failure.

This clonotype was picked up a small number of times. The rearrangement uses TRBV7-6 and TRBJ2-3; maybe TRBD2 (5 bases). The V gene lost 6 bases and the J gene lost 6 bases, with 10 bases spanning the gap. From germline, CDR1 is SGHVS and CDR2 FNYEAQ. The CDR3 extends over 12 amino acids. The CDR3 region has the DNA TGTGCCAGCAGATCGAGAGGGGATACGCAGTATTTT. Its translation is CASRSRGDTQYF.

This clonotype was counted ten times or more. The V call is TRBV7-9, the J call TRBJ1-2, with TRBD1 as a possible D gene (5 bases). Germline V CDR1 and CDR2: SEHNR, FQNEAQ (reference sequence). This CDR3 contains 13 residues. The V end was cut by 6 bases, the J end by 4 bases, with 12 bases between. In DNA, the CDR3 is TGTGCCAGCAGTACAGGTTCGGGCTATGGCTACACCTTC. As protein: CASSTGSGYGYTF.

This clonotype was seen ten or more times. V is TRBV5-1 and J is TRBJ1-1; unclear D gene. CDR1 is SGHRS, CDR2 YFSETQ, per germline. The CDR3 spans 15 residues. Trimming stripped 0 bases from V and 4 bases from J, with 13 bases between. Written as DNA, the CDR3 is TGCGCCAGCAGCTTGGAGATCGCAGATGGCACTGAAGCTTTCTTT. Translation: CASSLEIADGTEAFF.

This clonotype was recorded many times. The V gene is TRBV7-9, the J gene TRBJ1-2, with D possibly TRBD1 on 6 matching bases. This CDR3 is 16 amino acids long. CDR1 SEHNR and CDR2 FQNEAQ come from the germline V gene (reference sequence). Trimming took off 4 bases at V and 7 bases at J, with 22 bases between the two ends. CDR3 DNA: TGTGCCAGCAGCTCTGTCGGGGGCGGCGCTTATGGTGGCTACACCTTC. It translates to CASSSVGGGAYGGYTF. The complete variable domain, with remaining parts taken from reference TRBV7-9 and TRBJ1-2, reads DTGVSQNPRHKITKRGQNVTFRCDPISEHNRLYWYRQTLGQGPEFLTYFQNEAQLEKSRLLSDRFSAERPKGSFSTLEIQRTEQGDSAMYLCASSSVGGGAYGGYTFGSGTRLTVV.

This clonotype was observed at least ten times. The gene calls are TRBV6-5 and TRBJ1-3; 7 bases map to TRBD1. CDR3 size: 15 residues. Trimming removed 2 bases from V and 6 bases from J; junction bases left unmatched: 7. Germline-derived CDR1 and CDR2 are MNHEY and SVGAGI. This CDR3 reads CASSYLRQGENTIYF. Here the CDR3 DNA reads TGTGCCAGCAGTTACCTTCGACAGGGAGAAAACACCATATATTTT.

The V call is TRBV7-8, the J call TRBJ2-7; 9 nucleotides align to TRBD2. CDR3 length equals 16 residues. V shed 6 bases and J 2 bases; nucleotides not matched to a gene: 11. Germline-derived CDR1 and CDR2 are SGHVS and FQNEAQ. CDR3 DNA: TGTGCCAGCAGTCCTGCCGGACTAGCGAGTACCTACGAGCAGTACTTC. Translating it yields CASSPAGLASTYEQYF.

This clonotype showed up many times. The chain combines TRBV7-2 with TRBJ2-3; D ambiguous. Trimming shortened V by 4 bases and J by 0 bases, and 14 bases separated the two germline ends. The CDR3 extends over 16 amino acids. CDR1 is SGHTA and CDR2 is FQGNSA in the germline V gene. CDR3 residues: CASSWARTTSTDTQYF. The CDR3, as DNA: TGTGCCAGCAGCTGGGCCCGGACCACTAGCACAGATACGCAGTATTTT. The variable domain in full, with the rest retrieved from reference TRBV7-2 and TRBJ2-3, is GAGVSQSPSNKVTEKGKDVELRCDPISGHTALYWYRQSLGQGLEFLIYFQGNSAPDKSGLPSDRFSAERTGGSVSTLTIQRTQQEDSAVYLCASSWARTTSTDTQYFGPGTRLTVL.

The J gene is TRBJ2-6, the V gene TRBV29-1; 7 nucleotides line up with TRBD1. This CDR3 has 15 amino acids. CDR1 and CDR2 from the germline V gene are SQVTM and ANQGSEA. The trim removed 4 bases at V and 0 bases at J, leaving 3 bases unmatched. The chain's CDR3 is CSVGTGSSGANVLTF. The DNA for the CDR3 is TGCAGCGTTGGGACAGGCTCCTCTGGGGCCAACGTCCTGACTTTC.

The DNA of the CDR3 is TGTGCCAGCAGTGAATCATGGGGGCGAGATCAGCCCCAGCATTTT. It specifies CASSESWGRDQPQHF. The chain uses TRBV2 and TRBJ1-5; D is possibly TRBD1 (6 bases). The germline V gene has CDR1 SNHLY and CDR2 FYNNEI. V shed 2 bases and J shed 5 bases, with 13 bases lying between them. There are 15 residues in the CDR3.

The chain uses TRBV2 and TRBJ1-1; 11 bases are shared with TRBD1. This CDR3 has 18 residues. CDR1 is SNHLY and CDR2 is FYNNEI in the germline V gene. CDR3 coding DNA: TGTACCTTCTGTTCACGACGAGAGGACAGGGGGCCGTACACTGAAGCTTTCTTT. It codes for CTFCSRREDRGPYTEAFF.